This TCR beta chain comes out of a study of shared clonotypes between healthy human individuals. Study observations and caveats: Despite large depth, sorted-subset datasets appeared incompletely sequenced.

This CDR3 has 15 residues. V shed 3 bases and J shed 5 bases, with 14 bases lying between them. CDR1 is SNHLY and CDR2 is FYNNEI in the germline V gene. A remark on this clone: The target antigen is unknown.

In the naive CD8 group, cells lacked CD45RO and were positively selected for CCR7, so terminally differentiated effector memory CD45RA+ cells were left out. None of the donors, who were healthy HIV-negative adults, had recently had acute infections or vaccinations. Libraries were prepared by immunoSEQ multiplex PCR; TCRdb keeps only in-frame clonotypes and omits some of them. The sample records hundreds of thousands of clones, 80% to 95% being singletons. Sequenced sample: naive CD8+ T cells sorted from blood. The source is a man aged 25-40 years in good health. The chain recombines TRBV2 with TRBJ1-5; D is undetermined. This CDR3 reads CASSEFSSKDQPQHF. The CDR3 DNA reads TGTGCCAGCAGTGAGTTTTCGTCGAAGGATCAGCCCCAGCATTTT.